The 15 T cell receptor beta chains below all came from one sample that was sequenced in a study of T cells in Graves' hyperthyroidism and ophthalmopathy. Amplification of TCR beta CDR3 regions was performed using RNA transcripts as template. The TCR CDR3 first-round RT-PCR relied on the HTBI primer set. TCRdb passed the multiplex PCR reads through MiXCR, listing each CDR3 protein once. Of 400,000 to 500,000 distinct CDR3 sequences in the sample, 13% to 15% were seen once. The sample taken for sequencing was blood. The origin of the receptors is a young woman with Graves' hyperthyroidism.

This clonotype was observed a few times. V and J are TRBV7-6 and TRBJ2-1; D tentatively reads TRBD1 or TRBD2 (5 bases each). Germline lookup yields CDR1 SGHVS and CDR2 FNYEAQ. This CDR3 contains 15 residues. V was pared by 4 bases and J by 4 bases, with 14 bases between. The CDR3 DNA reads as TGTGCCAGCAGCTGGGACCACACGCATTACAATGAGCAGTTCTTC. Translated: CASSWDHTHYNEQFF.

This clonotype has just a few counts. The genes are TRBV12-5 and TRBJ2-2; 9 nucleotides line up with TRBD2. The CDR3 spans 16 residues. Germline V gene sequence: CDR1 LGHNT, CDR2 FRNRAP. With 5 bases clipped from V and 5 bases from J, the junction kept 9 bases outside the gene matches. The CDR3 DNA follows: TGTGCTAGTGGTCCCCAACTAGCGGGTTATACCGGGGAGCTGTTTTTT. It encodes CASGPQLAGYTGELFF.

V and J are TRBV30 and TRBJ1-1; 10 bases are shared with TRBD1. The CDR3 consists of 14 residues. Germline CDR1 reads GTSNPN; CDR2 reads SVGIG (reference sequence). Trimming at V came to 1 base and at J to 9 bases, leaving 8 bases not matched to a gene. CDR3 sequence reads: CAWSDGTGVEKAFF. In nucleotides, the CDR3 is TGTGCCTGGAGTGACGGGACAGGGGTAGAAAAAGCTTTCTTT.

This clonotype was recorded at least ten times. The CDR3 sequence is CSATPTIYSYNSPLHF. CDR3 nucleotide sequence: TGCAGTGCTACCCCCACGATCTACTCCTATAATTCACCCCTCCACTTT. The rearrangement joins TRBV20-1 to TRBJ1-6; D is ambiguous. CDR1 and CDR2 from the germline V gene are DFQATT and SNEGSKA (reference sequence). Trimming pared 4 bases from V and 0 bases from J, leaving 13 bases between. CDR3 length equals 16 residues.

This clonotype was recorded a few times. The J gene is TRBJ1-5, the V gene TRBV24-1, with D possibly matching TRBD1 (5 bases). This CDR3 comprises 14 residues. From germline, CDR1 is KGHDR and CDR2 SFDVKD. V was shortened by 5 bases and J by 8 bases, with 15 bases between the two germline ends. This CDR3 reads CATSGQGTAEPQHF. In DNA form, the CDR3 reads TGTGCCACCAGTGGCCAGGGAACGGCTGAGCCCCAGCATTTT.

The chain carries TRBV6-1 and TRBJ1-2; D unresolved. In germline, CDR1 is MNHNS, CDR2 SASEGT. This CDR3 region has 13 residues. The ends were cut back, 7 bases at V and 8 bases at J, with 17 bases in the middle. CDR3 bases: TGTGCCAGCACCTCGCTTCTATACGGAGGCTACACCTTC. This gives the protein CASTSLLYGGYTF.

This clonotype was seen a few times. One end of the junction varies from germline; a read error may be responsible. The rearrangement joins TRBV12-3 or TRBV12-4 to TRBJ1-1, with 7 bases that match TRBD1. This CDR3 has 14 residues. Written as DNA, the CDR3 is TGTGCCGGCAGGAGACAGGGTACTGGCACTGAAGCTTTCTTT. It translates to CAGRRQGTGTEAFF.

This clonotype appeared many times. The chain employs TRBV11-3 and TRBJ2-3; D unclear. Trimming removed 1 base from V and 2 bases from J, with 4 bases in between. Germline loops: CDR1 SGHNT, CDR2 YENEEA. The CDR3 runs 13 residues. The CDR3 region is CASSLGPTDTQYF. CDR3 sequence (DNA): TGTGCCAGCAGCTTAGGGCCCACAGATACGCAGTATTTT.

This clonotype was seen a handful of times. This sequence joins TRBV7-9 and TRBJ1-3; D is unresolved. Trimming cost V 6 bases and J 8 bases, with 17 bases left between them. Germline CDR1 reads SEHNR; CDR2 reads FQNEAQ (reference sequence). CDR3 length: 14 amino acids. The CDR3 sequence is CASRPQIKGDTIYF. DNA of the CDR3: TGTGCCAGCAGGCCACAGATTAAGGGCGACACCATATATTTT. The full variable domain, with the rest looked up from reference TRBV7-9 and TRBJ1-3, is DTGVSQNPRHKITKRGQNVTFRCDPISEHNRLYWYRQTLGQGPEFLTYFQNEAQLEKSRLLSDRFSAERPKGSFSTLEIQRTEQGDSAMYLCASRPQIKGDTIYFGEGSWLTVV.

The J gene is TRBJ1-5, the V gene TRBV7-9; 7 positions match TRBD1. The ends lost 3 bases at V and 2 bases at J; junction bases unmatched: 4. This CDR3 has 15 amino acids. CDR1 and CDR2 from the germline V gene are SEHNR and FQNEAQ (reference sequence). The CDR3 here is CASSFGTAGNQPQHF. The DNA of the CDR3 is TGTGCCAGCAGCTTTGGGACAGCCGGCAATCAGCCCCAGCATTTT.

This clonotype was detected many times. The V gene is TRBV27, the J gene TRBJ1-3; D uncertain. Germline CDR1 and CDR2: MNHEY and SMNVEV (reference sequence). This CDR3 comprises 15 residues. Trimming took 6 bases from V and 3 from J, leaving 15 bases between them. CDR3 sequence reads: CASRKLHDSGNTIYF. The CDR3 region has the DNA TGTGCCAGCAGAAAACTCCATGATAGTGGAAACACCATATATTTT.

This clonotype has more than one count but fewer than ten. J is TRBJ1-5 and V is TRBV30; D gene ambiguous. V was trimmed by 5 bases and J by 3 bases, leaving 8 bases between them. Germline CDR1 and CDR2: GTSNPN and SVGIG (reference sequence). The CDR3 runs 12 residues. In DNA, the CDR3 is TGTGCCTGGGACGGAGACAATCAGCCCCAGCATTTT. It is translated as CAWDGDNQPQHF.

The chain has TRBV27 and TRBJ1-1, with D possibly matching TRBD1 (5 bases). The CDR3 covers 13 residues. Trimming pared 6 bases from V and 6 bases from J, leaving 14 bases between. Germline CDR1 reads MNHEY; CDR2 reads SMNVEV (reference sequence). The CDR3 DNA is TGTGCCAGCAGGGATATAAGGGGCGCTGAAGCTTTCTTT. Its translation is CASRDIRGAEAFF.

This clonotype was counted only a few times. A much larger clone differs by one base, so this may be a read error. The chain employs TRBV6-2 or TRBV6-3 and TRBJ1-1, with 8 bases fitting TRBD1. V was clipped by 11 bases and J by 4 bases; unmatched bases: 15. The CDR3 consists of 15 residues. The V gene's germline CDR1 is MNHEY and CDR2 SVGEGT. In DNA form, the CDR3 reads TGTGCCCGCGGTCCAACAGGGGGTAAGGCCACTGAAGCTTTCTTT. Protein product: CARGPTGGKATEAFF.

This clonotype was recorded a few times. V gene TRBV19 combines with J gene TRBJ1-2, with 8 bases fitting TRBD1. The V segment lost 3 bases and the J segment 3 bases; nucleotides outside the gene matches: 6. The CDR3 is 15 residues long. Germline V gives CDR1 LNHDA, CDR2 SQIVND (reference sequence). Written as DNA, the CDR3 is TGTGCCAGTAGTATGATCACAGGGGGAGACTATGGCTACACCTTC. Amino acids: CASSMITGGDYGYTF.